This passage covers 29 T cell receptor beta chains from one sample sequenced in a study of response to subunit inactivated influenza vaccine. A single record per CDR3 protein comes from TCRdb applying MiXCR to the RT-PCR reads. The table has approximately 680,000 distinct CDR3 sequences, approximately 15% seen once. The sample consisted of PBMCs from blood, taken approximately 13 days after vaccination. The receptors were gathered from a man in his fifties or sixties who received an inactivated influenza vaccine.

The genes are TRBV21-1 and TRBJ2-7. TRBV21-1 is termed a pseudogene. CDR3 length: 14 residues. Written as DNA, the CDR3 is TGTGCCAGCAGCAAGCGGGAGAGCTCCTACGAGCAGTACTTC. Encoded protein: CASSKRESSYEQYF.

This clonotype was observed many times. The V call is TRBV12-3 or TRBV12-4, the J call TRBJ2-1; D is unclear. Trimming cost V 2 bases and J 7 bases, with 12 bases left between them. CDR3 length equals 14 residues. CDR3 protein: CASSLKSRRNEQFF. As DNA, the CDR3 is TGTGCCAGCAGTTTAAAGTCCAGGCGGAATGAGCAGTTCTTC.

This clonotype was counted only a few times. The chain couples TRBV11-2 to TRBJ1-4; no clear D gene. Germline CDR1 SGHAT, CDR2 FQNNGV. This CDR3 spans 16 amino acids. V gave up 5 bases and J gave up 0 bases, with 13 bases separating them. CDR3 nucleotides: TGTGCCAGCAGCCCGGATCCCGGGGCAACTAATGAAAAACTGTTTTTT. Translated: CASSPDPGATNEKLFF.

This clonotype was found a few times. V and J are TRBV12-3 or TRBV12-4 and TRBJ2-3; 7 bases are shared with TRBD2. The V gene end was trimmed by 6 bases and the J gene end by 5 bases; junction bases not matched to a gene: 8. This CDR3 comprises 14 residues. This chain's CDR3 is CASSSTSPGDTQYF. The CDR3 bases are TGTGCCAGCAGCTCGACTAGCCCTGGAGATACGCAGTATTTT.

This clonotype was observed a few times. This chain connects TRBV29-1 to TRBJ2-4; possibly TRBD2 for D (6 bases). The CDR3 totals 13 residues. CDR1 is SQVTM, CDR2 ANQGSEA, per germline. The germline V and J ends were trimmed by 7 bases and 0 bases, with 10 bases remaining between them. For the CDR3, the DNA is TGCAGCGCTAGCGCTATAGCCAAAAACATTCAGTACTTC. This codes for CSASAIAKNIQYF.

V usage is TRBV27 and J usage is TRBJ2-6; 7 bases are shared with TRBD1. The CDR3 has 16 amino acids. J was trimmed by 2 bases and V by 5 bases; bases with no gene match: 6. CDR1 is MNHEY and CDR2 is SMNVEV in the germline V gene (reference sequence). In nucleotides, the CDR3 is TGTGCCAGCAGTACACTTCAGGGGGCTGGGGCCAACGTCCTGACTTTC. It translates to CASSTLQGAGANVLTF. Full variable domain (missing parts from reference TRBV27 and TRBJ2-6): EAQVTQNPRYLITVTGKKLTVTCSQNMNHEYMSWYRQDPGLGLRQIYYSMNVEVTDKGDVPEGYKVSRKEKRNFPLILESPSPNQTSLYFCASSTLQGAGANVLTFGAGSRLTVL.

The rearrangement joins TRBV29-1 to TRBJ2-7; tentative D call: TRBD2 (6 bases). Germline-derived CDR1 and CDR2 are SQVTM and ANQGSEA. V was clipped by 7 bases and J by 7 bases, with 17 bases between them. The CDR3 has 12 amino acids. The CDR3 protein is CSAGPGDGEQYF. The DNA for the CDR3 is TGCAGCGCCGGGCCGGGGGATGGGGAGCAGTACTTC.

This clonotype was found a few times. The V and J genes are TRBV25-1 and TRBJ2-1, with 8 bases aligning to TRBD1. Germline CDR1 MGHDK, CDR2 SYGVNS. The ends lost 3 bases at V and 5 bases at J; junction bases unmatched: 6. The CDR3 is made up of 15 amino acids. The CDR3 DNA reads TGTGCCAGCAGTGACCAGGGACAGGTCGACAATGAGCAGTTCTTC. Its translation: CASSDQGQVDNEQFF.

This rearrangement joins TRBV27 to TRBJ2-7, with 8 bases identical to TRBD1. Germline V CDR1 and CDR2: MNHEY, SMNVEV (reference sequence). The junction had 13 bases not matched to a gene; V was cut back by 5 bases and J by 4 bases. The CDR3 covers 16 residues. Written as DNA, the CDR3 is TGTGCCAGCAGTCCGGGGCCGGACAGGGTGAGATACGAGCAGTACTTC. This sequence encodes CASSPGPDRVRYEQYF.

This clonotype was seen repeatedly, ten times or more. The rearrangement uses TRBV7-6 and TRBJ2-3, with 7 bases aligning to TRBD1. CDR1 and CDR2 from the germline V gene are SGHVS and FNYEAQ. This CDR3 spans 15 amino acids. J lost 6 bases, V lost 5 bases, and 11 bases had no gene match. The CDR3 sequence is CASSKRTGSEDTQYF. Here the CDR3 DNA reads TGTGCCAGCAGCAAACGGACAGGCTCAGAGGATACGCAGTATTTT.

The rearrangement uses TRBV7-2 and TRBJ2-7; tentative D call: TRBD2 (6 bases). The CDR3 is 13 amino acids. The germline gives CDR1 SGHTA, CDR2 FQGNSA. Trimming stripped 5 bases from V and 8 bases from J, with 16 bases between. In nucleotides, the CDR3 is TGTGCCAGCAGCCCCTTCGAGGAGGGCAAGCAGTACTTC. Residues: CASSPFEEGKQYF.

This clonotype was observed at least ten times. The genes are TRBV7-2 and TRBJ1-3; no firm D call. CDR3 length equals 14 residues. The germline CDR1 and CDR2 sequences are SGHTA and FQGNSA. Trimming removed 6 bases from V and 0 bases from J, with 9 bases in between. The CDR3 here is CASSRPGSGNTIYF. The CDR3 DNA sequence: TGTGCCAGCAGTCGCCCGGGCTCTGGAAACACCATATATTTT.

This clonotype was seen many times. The chain carries TRBV29-1 and TRBJ1-3; D gene ambiguous. The CDR3 is 14 amino acids. Germline V CDR1 and CDR2: SQVTM, ANQGSEA. V was trimmed by 4 bases and J by 4 bases, leaving 14 bases between them. CDR3 residues: CSVVRLVEGNTIYF. The CDR3 DNA reads TGCAGCGTTGTTCGCTTGGTAGAAGGAAACACCATATATTTT.

This clonotype was detected many times. The J gene is TRBJ1-2, the V gene TRBV10-3; possible D gene TRBD1, 5 bases. V lost 2 bases to trimming and J lost 8 bases, with 9 bases between them. The CDR3 has 12 amino acids. CDR1 ENHRY and CDR2 SYGVKD come from the germline V gene. The chain's CDR3 is CAISESKGGYTF. The CDR3 DNA reads as TGTGCCATCAGTGAGAGTAAGGGGGGCTACACCTTC.

This clonotype was found a few times. The chain employs TRBV9 and TRBJ1-1; possible D gene TRBD1, 5 bases. The CDR3 is 15 amino acids. With 0 bases removed from V and 0 bases from J, the gap between germline ends came to 9 bases. Germline V gene sequence: CDR1 SGDLS, CDR2 YYNGEE. The CDR3 protein is CASSVEPGLNTEAFF. CDR3 bases: TGTGCCAGCAGCGTAGAGCCAGGGTTGAACACTGAAGCTTTCTTT.

The genes are TRBV15 and TRBJ2-1; 7 positions agree with TRBD1. J was trimmed by 10 bases and V by 2 bases; bases with no gene match: 5. Per the germline V gene, CDR1 is LNHNV and CDR2 is YYDKDF (reference sequence). This CDR3 comprises 13 residues. The chain's CDR3 is CATSRTKTGEQFF. For the CDR3, the DNA is TGTGCCACCAGCAGAACGAAGACAGGGGAGCAGTTCTTC.

The chain is built from TRBV6-2 or TRBV6-3 and TRBJ2-1, with 10 bases fitting TRBD2. The length of the CDR3 is 16 residues. With V trimmed by 6 bases and J by 2 bases, 7 bases remained unmatched. CDR1 and CDR2 (germline): MNHEY, SVGEGT. In DNA form, the CDR3 reads TGTGCCAGCAGGTCTAGCGGGGGCATGCCCTACAATGAGCAGTTCTTC. Its protein product is CASRSSGGMPYNEQFF.

This clonotype was picked up many times. V is TRBV3-1 and J is TRBJ1-1; D not resolved. The CDR3 runs 16 residues. Deletions cut 8 bases from V and 0 bases from J, with 19 bases between. Germline V CDR1 and CDR2: LGHDT, YNNKEL (reference sequence). Here the CDR3 DNA reads TGTGCCAGCTCATCGGGGTCTGAGAGGGTGAACACTGAAGCTTTCTTT. As protein: CASSSGSERVNTEAFF.

A few counts support this clonotype. The chain links TRBV20-1 to TRBJ1-5; the D is unclear. Germline V gene lookup returns CDR1 DFQATT and CDR2 SNEGSKA (reference sequence). The CDR3 runs 13 residues. CDR3 coding DNA: TGCAGCGCAACCATAGGGATAGGGCAGCCCCAGCATTTT. Translation: CSATIGIGQPQHF.

This clonotype was seen many times. This rearrangement joins TRBV27 to TRBJ2-2, with unresolved D. The CDR3 runs to 13 residues. Trimming pared 0 bases from V and 7 bases from J, leaving 6 bases between. Per germline, CDR1 MNHEY and CDR2 SMNVEV (reference sequence). The DNA for the CDR3 is TGTGCCAGCAGTTTATCGTATGGCGGGGAGCTGTTTTTT. This sequence encodes CASSLSYGGELFF.

This clonotype came up a few times. The V call is TRBV6-1, the J call TRBJ2-5; TRBD2 agrees at 12 bases. There are 17 residues in the CDR3. The junction had 13 bases not matched to a gene; V was cut back by 6 bases and J by 5 bases. CDR1 is MNHNS and CDR2 is SASEGT in the germline V gene. CDR3 DNA sequence: TGTGCCAGCAGCCCCGGACTAGCGGGACGGCTGTATGAGACCCAGTACTTC. Protein: CASSPGLAGRLYETQYF.

CDR3 bases: TGTGCCTGGACCGGGACAATCCACGAGCAGTACTTC. Protein sequence: CAWTGTIHEQYF. This chain uses TRBV30 with TRBJ2-7; D perhaps matches TRBD1 (6 bases). The CDR3 runs to 12 residues. Trimming removed 4 bases from V and 5 bases from J, with 12 bases in between. CDR1 is GTSNPN, CDR2 SVGIG, per germline (reference sequence). Complete variable domain (other parts from reference TRBV30 and TRBJ2-7): SQTIHQWPATLVQPVGSPLSLECTVEGTSNPNLYWYRQAAGRGLQLLFYSVGIGQISSEVPQNLSASRPQDRQFILSSKKLLLSDSGFYLCAWTGTIHEQYFGPGTRLTVT.

The chain has TRBV29-1 and TRBJ2-3, with D unclear. Germline lookup yields CDR1 SQVTM and CDR2 ANQGSEA. This CDR3 has 13 amino acids. Between the trimmed V and J ends, which lost 4 bases and 1 base, there was a span of 9 bases. The CDR3 sequence: CSVVWAGTDTQYF. The CDR3 bases are TGCAGCGTTGTGTGGGCGGGCACAGATACGCAGTATTTT.

The chain joins TRBV12-2 to TRBJ2-5; the table's D call of TRBD2 was not tested on the DNA. TRBV12-2 is labeled a pseudogene. The CDR3 totals 15 residues. CDR3 sequence: CASRFLEPGRETQYF. As DNA, the CDR3 is TGTGCAAGTCGTTTTCTTGAACCGGGGAGGGAGACCCAGTACTTC.

The chain combines TRBV20-1 with TRBJ1-1, with a tentative D call TRBD1 (5 bases). Germline V gene data show CDR1 as DFQATT and CDR2 as SNEGSKA (reference sequence). The CDR3 loop spans 16 amino acids. The ends were cut back, 0 bases at V and 1 base at J, with 15 bases in the middle. CDR3 protein: CSAREGWRRGNTEAFF. The DNA of the CDR3 is TGCAGTGCTAGAGAAGGCTGGAGGAGGGGGAACACTGAAGCTTTCTTT.

Ten or more counts support this clonotype. The chain joins TRBV4-3 to TRBJ2-2; TRBD1 or TRBD2 may be the D gene (6 bases each). V was clipped by 0 bases and J by 7 bases, with 15 bases between them. Germline CDR1 and CDR2: LGHNA and YSLEER. The CDR3 sequence is 16 residues long. The CDR3 DNA reads as TGCGCCAGCAGCCAAGACGGGGGCGCCCAGGTCGGGGAGCTGTTTTTT. It specifies CASSQDGGAQVGELFF.

The CDR3 DNA follows: TGTGCCAGCAGTTACTGGCCCGATGGCTACACCTTC. This gives the protein CASSYWPDGYTF. The chain couples TRBV6-2 or TRBV6-3 to TRBJ1-2, with D hard to call. This CDR3 region has 12 residues. With 1 base removed from V and 6 bases from J, the gap between germline ends came to 6 bases. The germline V gene encodes CDR1 MNHEY and CDR2 SVGEGT.

V and J are TRBV9 and TRBJ2-2; the match to TRBD2 covers 9 bases. This CDR3 region has 15 residues. V was clipped by 6 bases and J by 3 bases; unmatched bases: 6. Germline V gene lookup returns CDR1 SGDLS and CDR2 YYNGEE. The CDR3 nucleotides read TGTGCCAGCAACCTAGCGGGGTCGGACACCGGGGAGCTGTTTTTT. This gives the protein CASNLAGSDTGELFF.

The V call is TRBV5-5, the J call TRBJ2-7; 8 nucleotides line up with TRBD1. The CDR3 runs 16 residues. V gave up 0 bases and J gave up 0 bases; unmatched junction bases: 5. CDR1 is SGHKS, CDR2 YYEKEE, per germline (reference sequence). The CDR3 region is CASSLVWTGYSYEQYF. The CDR3 nucleotides are TGTGCCAGCAGCTTGGTGTGGACAGGGTACTCCTACGAGCAGTACTTC.